A few counts support the clone carrying this T cell receptor (beta chain). Its antigen remains unknown. Germline values: CDR1 SQVTM, CDR2 ANQGSEA. The V gene end was trimmed by 7 bases and the J gene end by 0 bases; junction bases not matched to a gene: 3. The CDR3 covers 13 residues. In TCRdb, the 5' RACE reads were re-called with MiXCR into one record per CDR3 protein. This table holds over 600,000 distinct CDR3 sequences, around 21% found once. This sample stems from a study of identical twins. Study-wide results and limits: Analyses of zero insertions could be partly confounded by invariant MAIT and iNKT cells.

The same data also contributed to another study, on T cells expressing NK-cell markers.

The chain has TRBV29-1 and TRBJ2-3; 8 bases fit TRBD1. Sequenced input: PBMCs. The TCR sequence derives from a woman aged 18-29 years in good health. CDR3 nucleotide sequence: TGCAGCGCCGGACAGGGCAGCACAGATACGCAGTATTTT. This sequence encodes CSAGQGSTDTQYF.